A selection of T cell receptor delta chains follows, all from one sample in a study of gamma-delta chains in newborns, infants, children. TCRdb reapplied CATT to the reads. The sample includes approximately 4,600 delta-chain clones, roughly 2.6% of them seen just once. Material for sequencing was blood. These receptors were taken from a child who was a newborn, infant or young child, either healthy, febrile or measles-vaccinated (not recorded which). Each CDR3 is given with its conserved first and last residue. The order of the fields is clone size, CDR3 length, V gene, J gene, D gene, CDR3 DNA, CDR3 protein. The D gene is left open where the match is weak. Rows may omit the clone size; those that give it use once, few, many or a size class.

.	21	TRDV2	TRDJ3	TRDD3	TGTGCCTGTGACACCGCGGATGGGGGATATGCCCGCTCCTGGGACACCCGACAGATGTTTTTC	CACDTADGGYARSWDTRQMFF
few	16	TRDV2	TRDJ1	TRDD3	TGTGCCTGTGACACCGCCTGGGGGATACGTACCGATAAACTCATCTTT	CACDTAWGIRTDKLIF
.	17	TRDV2	TRDJ1	.	TGTGCCTGTGACGCCTTGCCGGGGGTAGCGTACACCGATAAACTCATCTTT	CACDALPGVAYTDKLIF
.	19	TRDV2	TRDJ3	TRDD3	TGTGCCTGTGACGTACTGGGGGATACGCGGTCCTGGGACACCCGACAGATGTTTTTC	CACDVLGDTRSWDTRQMFF
few	17	TRAV29/DV5	TRDJ1	TRDD3	TGTGCAGCAAACAGGTTTGGGGATACGCGGTACACCGATAAACTCATCTTT	CAANRFGDTRYTDKLIF
few	15	TRDV1	TRDJ1	.	TGTGCTCTTGGGGTTTGGGGGCCTACTACTGTTAAACTCATCTTT	CALGVWGPTTVKLIF
few	20	TRDV2	TRDJ3	TRDD3	TGTGCCTGTGACACCGCGGGTACTGGGGGTAAGCCCTGGGACACCCGACAGATGTTTTTC	CACDTAGTGGKPWDTRQMFF
few	14	TRDV2	TRDJ1	.	TGTGCCTGTGACGCCTTACTGGGTCCGGATAAACTCATCTTT	CACDALLGPDKLIF
.	20	TRDV2	TRDJ3	TRDD3	TGTGCCTGTGACCCGTCTACTGGGGGGAAGATCTCCTGGGACACCCGACAGATGTTTTTC	CACDPSTGGKISWDTRQMFF
.	15	TRDV2	TRDJ1	TRDD3	TGTGCCTGTGACTACTGGGGGATAGCGGCCGATAAACTCATCTTT	CACDYWGIAADKLIF
.	16	TRDV2	TRDJ3	.	TGTGCCTGTGACACCGTGGGATCCTGGGACACCCGACAGATGTTTTTC	CACDTVGSWDTRQMFF
few	19	TRDV2	TRDJ3	TRDD3	TGTGCCTGTGACGCGTACTGGGGGCCAAGCTCCTGGGACACCCGACAGATGTTTTTC	CACDAYWGPSSWDTRQMFF
.	18	TRDV2	TRDJ3	TRDD3	TGTGCCTGTGACACCGGGGGATATAGCGGCTGGGACACCCGACAGATGTTTTTC	CACDTGGYSGWDTRQMFF
few	13	TRDV2	TRDJ1	TRDD3	TGTGCCTGTGACTACTGGGGGGCCGATAAACTCATCTTT	CACDYWGADKLIF
few	21	TRDV2	TRDJ3	TRDD3	TGTGCCTGTGACAGGGGGTACTGGGGGACAGCGAGCTCCTGGGACACCCGACAGATGTTTTTC	CACDRGYWGTASSWDTRQMFF
.	18	TRDV2	TRDJ3	.	TGTGCCTGTGACGACACGTCGGGACCTTCCTGGGACACCCGACAGATGTTTTTC	CACDDTSGPSWDTRQMFF
few	21	TRAV29/DV5	TRDJ3	TRDD3	TGTGCAGCAAGCGCGTCAGGGGGATACGCAAATGGCTCCTGGGACACCCGACAGATGTTTTTC	CAASASGGYANGSWDTRQMFF
.	18	TRDV2	TRDJ3	.	TGTGCCTGTGCCCTGCGGGGGAGAAGCTCCTGGGACACCCGACAGATGTTTTTC	CACALRGRSSWDTRQMFF
few	19	TRDV2	TRDJ3	TRDD3	TGTGCCTGTGACCGGATTGGGGGATACCCCTCCTGGGACACCCGACAGATGTTTTTC	CACDRIGGYPSWDTRQMFF
few	21	TRDV3	TRDJ1	TRDD3	TGTGCCTTTGCTATGGTAAGGTGGTTCGGTCTGGGGGACTCGTACACCGATAAACTCATCTTT	CAFAMVRWFGLGDSYTDKLIF
few	16	TRDV2	TRDJ1	TRDD3	TGTGCCTGTGACCCGATATTACTGGGGGATACCGATAAACTCATCTTT	CACDPILLGDTDKLIF
few	17	TRDV2	TRDJ1	TRDD3	TGTGCCTGTGACACTGTTGGGGGATTCAAAACCACCGATAAACTCATCTTT	CACDTVGGFKTTDKLIF
.	19	TRDV2	TRDJ3	TRDD3	TGTGCCTGTGACACGTACTGGGGGATAAGCTCCTGGGACACCCGACAGATGTTTTTC	CACDTYWGISSWDTRQMFF
.	19	TRDV2	TRDJ3	TRDD3	TGTGCCTGTGACACCGTACTGGGGGATTTCTCCTGGGACACCCGACAGATGTTTTTC	CACDTVLGDFSWDTRQMFF
few	15	TRDV2	TRDJ2	.	TGTGCCTGTGACACCTTGGGGGGAGTGACAGCACAACTCTTCTTT	CACDTLGGVTAQLFF
few	14	TRDV2	TRDJ1	TRDD3	TGTGCCTGTGTCTACTGGGGGCCTTCCGATAAACTCATCTTT	CACVYWGPSDKLIF
few	18	TRDV2	TRDJ3	TRDD3	TGTGCCTGTGACACCGCTGGGGGGAGAAACTGGGACACCCGACAGATGTTTTTC	CACDTAGGRNWDTRQMFF
.	18	TRDV2	TRDJ2	TRDD3	TGTGCCTGTGACACGATCTGGGGGACCAGCTCTTTGACAGCACAACTCTTCTTT	CACDTIWGTSSLTAQLFF
.	17	TRDV2	TRDJ2	TRDD3	TGTGCCTGTGACCCCCTACTGGGGGACCCTCTGACAGCACAACTCTTCTTT	CACDPLLGDPLTAQLFF
.	20	TRDV1	TRDJ1	.	TGTGCTCTTGGGGAACCAGGGGATTTCCTACTGGGCCCGGGGGCCGATAAACTCATCTTT	CALGEPGDFLLGPGADKLIF
.	16	TRDV2	TRDJ3	TRDD3	TGTGCCTGTGACACCTGGGGGATCTGGGACACCCGACAGATGTTTTTC	CACDTWGIWDTRQMFF
.	15	TRDV2	TRDJ1	TRDD3	TGTGCCTGTGACACACTGGGGCCATACACCGATAAACTCATCTTT	CACDTLGPYTDKLIF
.	14	TRDV2	TRDJ1	TRDD3	TGTGCCTGTGACACCGTGGGATACGCCGATAAACTCATCTTT	CACDTVGYADKLIF
large	18	TRDV2	TRDJ3	TRDD3	TGTGCCTGTGACACTGGGGGATACGGATCCTGGGACACCCGACAGATGTTTTTC	CACDTGGYGSWDTRQMFF
.	16	TRDV2	TRDJ1	TRDD3	TGTGCCTGTGACGCCTTACTGGGGGACCTCACCGATAAACTCATCTTT	CACDALLGDLTDKLIF
.	15	TRDV2	TRDJ3	.	TGTGCCTGCGACGGGGTCTCCTGGGACACCCGACAGATGTTTTTC	CACDGVSWDTRQMFF
.	20	TRAV29/DV5	TRDJ3	TRDD3	TGTGCAGCATACTGGGGGATACGCTTACCTAGCTCCTGGGACACCCGACAGATGTTTTTC	CAAYWGIRLPSSWDTRQMFF
.	21	TRAV29/DV5	TRDJ3	TRDD3	TGTGCAGCAAGCGGTTCCCCTTACTGGGGGGTTAGCTCCTGGGACACCCGACAGATGTTTTTC	CAASGSPYWGVSSWDTRQMFF
few	19	TRDV2	TRDJ3	TRDD3	TGTGCCTGTGACTCAAGACTGGGGGAGAGCTCCTGGGACACCCGACAGATGTTTTTC	CACDSRLGESSWDTRQMFF
.	19	TRDV2	TRDJ3	TRDD3	TGTGCCTGTGACGTACTGGGGGGCGCAAGCTCCTGGGACACCCGACAGATGTTTTTC	CACDVLGGASSWDTRQMFF
few	16	TRAV29/DV5	TRDJ4	.	.	CSVLLCSVLGARPLIF
few	16	TRDV1	TRDJ2	.	TGTGCTCTTGGGGATCCACCTCCTACACCGGCAGCACAACTCTTCTTT	CALGDPPPTPAAQLFF